This T cell receptor (beta chain) was recorded in a study of T cell changes during pregnancy in multiple sclerosis. TCRdb's table, derived via immunoSEQ multiplex PCR, lists solely in-frame clones and lacks some. The sample yields over 20,000 clones, around 90% seen once. This CDR3 contains 16 residues. Germline V gives CDR1 SGHAT, CDR2 FQNNGV. V was clipped by 3 bases and J by 9 bases; unmatched bases: 10. The chain links TRBV11-2 to TRBJ2-1; 11 bases fit TRBD2. The clonotype comes from a female donor in good health, enrolled as a control in a pregnancy study. The source was CD4+ T cells from peripheral blood mononuclear cells, collected in the third trimester of pregnancy. The CDR3 nucleotides read TGTGCCAGCAGCTTGTCGACTAGCGGGGCAAGAGGTGAGCAGTTCTTC. Protein sequence: CASSLSTSGARGEQFF.